This record concerns one T cell receptor (beta chain) sequence. The primer mix had 60 Vbeta and 13 Jbeta primers. Libraries were prepared by immunoSEQ multiplex PCR; TCRdb keeps only in-frame clonotypes and omits some of them. The data show roughly 200,000 clones, around 86% seen once. This sample is part of a study of cytomegalovirus exposure and HLA in healthy donors. The CDR3 spans 16 residues. V was clipped by 5 bases and J by 5 bases; unmatched bases: 8. The germline gives CDR1 SGDLS, CDR2 YYNGEE. The TCR comes from a man aged 50-59 years in good health and CMV-seronegative. The chain employs TRBV9 and TRBJ2-1, with TRBD2 matching 12 bases. Sequenced input: PBMCs. CDR3 sequence reads: CASRPRLAGVNNEQFF. The CDR3 nucleotides read TGTGCCAGCAGACCGAGACTAGCGGGGGTCAACAATGAGCAGTTCTTC.